By share, the clone carrying this T cell receptor (beta chain) ranks as medium-sized. Its specificity is unknown. This CDR3 is built from 14 residues. V shed 3 bases, J shed 4 bases, and the junction held 3 bases outside the gene matches. The germline V gene has CDR1 PRHDT and CDR2 FYEKMQ (reference sequence). This sample was taken from a study of early T cells in non-severe SARS-CoV-2 infection. Study-wide background: Unpaired chains resulted from sequencing bulk RNA of unsorted whole blood.

Study-level findings and limits: VDJdb matches were skewed toward anti-spike CD8 T cell responses.

Unique molecular identifiers were added to individual cDNA molecules. TCRdb recomputed calls from the 5' RACE reads with MiXCR, one row per CDR3 protein. There are tens of thousands of distinct CDR3 sequences in the sample; about 6.5% occur only once, and about 2.7% lies in the top ten. This clonotype originated in an adult who was a healthcare worker with PCR-confirmed SARS-CoV-2 infection or an uninfected control (not recorded which). This specimen consisted of whole blood, obtained at baseline. V is TRBV13 and J is TRBJ2-7; 10 bases align to TRBD2. The CDR3 loop is CASSLTSGRYEQYF. Here the CDR3 DNA reads TGTGCCAGCAGCTTGACTAGCGGGCGGTACGAGCAGTACTTC.